The TCR beta chain under discussion was sequenced for a study of cytomegalovirus exposure and HLA in healthy donors. Notes on the study in general: A later analysis showed that HLA-associated TCR beta chains had undergone more clonal expansion than equally common others.

CDR1 LGHNA and CDR2 YNFKEQ come from the germline V gene. V lost 0 bases and J 2 bases, leaving 10 bases between the germline ends. The CDR3 spans 15 residues. Details on this clone: Its specificity is unknown.

Among the donors, all were healthy bone marrow donors. PCR was performed using 60 Vbeta and 13 Jbeta primers. This table comes from immunoSEQ multiplex PCR, and its TCRdb copy is limited to in-frame clones, with some not included. Seen here are about 120,000 clones, around 81% observed once, and the top ten hold around 4%. The sample comprised PBMCs. This rearrangement joins TRBV4-2 to TRBJ1-1, with D perhaps TRBD1 (6 bases). The receptor's source is a woman in her thirties in good health and CMV-seronegative. This CDR3 is CASSQEGGANTEAFF. CDR3 nucleotides: TGTGCCAGCAGCCAAGAGGGGGGGGCTAACACTGAAGCTTTCTTT.